These 19 T cell receptor beta chains came from one sample sequenced in a study of shared clonotypes between healthy human individuals. Generated by immunoSEQ multiplex PCR, the TCRdb table keeps only in-frame clones and is missing some. The table records about 2,500,000 clones, around nine tenths of them present only once. The sequenced material came from naive CD4+ T cells sorted from blood. Subset specified: CD45RA+ positively selected. These receptors were obtained from a man younger than 30 in good health.

A few counts support this clone. The J gene is TRBJ2-7, the V gene TRBV5-1; D is ambiguous. V was pared by 0 bases and J by 2 bases, with 6 bases between. Germline loops: CDR1 SGHRS, CDR2 YFSETQ. The CDR3 is 13 amino acids. CDR3 protein: CASSLDVAYEQYF. For the CDR3, the DNA is TGCGCCAGCAGCTTGGACGTAGCCTACGAGCAGTACTTC.

The chain joins TRBV2 to TRBJ2-3; 8 nucleotides agree with TRBD1. The CDR3 is made up of 14 amino acids. J lost 4 bases, V lost 6 bases, and 6 bases had no gene match. CDR1 and CDR2 from the germline V gene are SNHLY and FYNNEI. CDR3 coding DNA: TGTGCCAGCAGGACAGGGGCAGGCCCAGATACGCAGTATTTT. Translation gives CASRTGAGPDTQYF.

The chain has TRBV27 and TRBJ1-3; D is ambiguous. The CDR3 runs 13 residues. With 3 bases removed from V and 4 bases from J, the gap between germline ends came to 7 bases. Germline-derived CDR1 and CDR2 are MNHEY and SMNVEV (reference sequence). This chain's CDR3 is CASSLVRGNTIYF. The CDR3 nucleotides are TGTGCCAGCAGTTTGGTAAGGGGAAACACCATATATTTT.

The chain employs TRBV18 and TRBJ1-1; no clear D gene. V shed 4 bases and J shed 1 base, with 7 bases lying between them. Per the germline V gene, CDR1 is KGHSH and CDR2 is LQKENI. CDR3 length equals 13 residues. CDR3 sequence: CASSLQWNTEAFF. CDR3 nucleotides: TGTGCCAGCTCACTCCAGTGGAACACTGAAGCTTTCTTT.

The genes are TRBV6-5 and TRBJ2-7; 8 nucleotides align to TRBD2. CDR3 length: 15 residues. The V gene's germline CDR1 is MNHEY and CDR2 SVGAGI. V shed 6 bases and J 1 base; nucleotides not matched to a gene: 8. Written as DNA, the CDR3 is TGTGCCAGCAGACCAGACAGCGGGAGATCCTACGAGCAGTACTTC. Protein product: CASRPDSGRSYEQYF.

This chain links TRBV5-6 with TRBJ2-3; possibly TRBD2 for D (6 bases). The CDR3 has 15 amino acids. The germline V gene encodes CDR1 SGHDT and CDR2 YYEEEE. The V gene lost 2 bases and the J gene lost 0 bases, with 10 bases spanning the gap. The CDR3 sequence is CASSFSSVSTDTQYF. The CDR3 nucleotides are TGTGCCAGCAGCTTTTCTAGCGTGAGCACAGATACGCAGTATTTT. Supplemented by reference TRBV5-6 and TRBJ2-3, the full variable domain reads DAGVTQSPTHLIKTRGQQVTLRCSPKSGHDTVSWYQQALGQGPQFIFQYYEEEERQRGNFPDRFSGHQFPNYSSELNVNALLLGDSALYLCASSFSSVSTDTQYFGPGTRLTVL.

The J gene is TRBJ2-3, the V gene TRBV30, with 12 bases matching TRBD2. Unmatched junction bases numbered 7, after V lost 4 bases and J lost 5 bases. CDR3 length: 15 amino acids. Germline values: CDR1 GTSNPN, CDR2 SVGIG (reference sequence). The CDR3 loop is CAWKATSGSLDTQYF. CDR3 bases: TGTGCCTGGAAGGCGACTAGCGGGAGCTTAGATACGCAGTATTTT.

The chain links TRBV19 to TRBJ2-7; 7 bases line up with TRBD1. This CDR3 contains 15 residues. Germline lookup yields CDR1 LNHDA and CDR2 SQIVND (reference sequence). After removal of 5 bases from V and 3 bases from J, the junction contained 10 bases not matched to a gene. The CDR3 loop reads CASSQAETGNYEQYF. CDR3 bases: TGTGCCAGTAGTCAAGCCGAGACAGGGAACTACGAGCAGTACTTC.

As regards this clone: Other DNA sequences within the sample encode an identical CDR3. This chain links TRBV7-3 with TRBJ2-7, with 9 bases lining up with TRBD1. The CDR3 totals 15 residues. CDR1 is SGHTA, CDR2 FQGTGA, per germline. V dropped 5 bases and J dropped 2; count of bases not matched to a gene: 7. The CDR3 loop reads CASSLGGQGTYEQYF. CDR3 nucleotide sequence: TGTGCCAGCAGCCTAGGGGGACAGGGAACCTACGAGCAGTACTTC.

This chain links TRBV6-1 with TRBJ2-2; D ambiguous. Germline-derived CDR1 and CDR2 are MNHNS and SASEGT. The V gene lost 0 bases and the J gene lost 4 bases, with 9 bases spanning the gap. The CDR3 is 15 residues long. In nucleotides, the CDR3 is TGTGCCAGCAGTGAAGCAGAGATTTCCACCGGGGAGCTGTTTTTT. Translated, it gives CASSEAEISTGELFF.

The rearrangement uses TRBV5-6 and TRBJ1-5; the D gene is possibly TRBD1 (5 bases). CDR1 and CDR2 from the germline V gene are SGHDT and YYEEEE. V was cut by 3 bases and J by 7 bases, with 11 bases left in between. This CDR3 region has 13 residues. Here the CDR3 reads CASSSVGGQPQHF. The CDR3 DNA reads as TGTGCCAGCAGCTCGGTGGGGGGGCAGCCCCAGCATTTT.

The chain carries TRBV2 and TRBJ2-7; 7 bases are a match to TRBD1. Germline V gives CDR1 SNHLY, CDR2 FYNNEI. After removal of 7 bases from V and 4 bases from J, the junction contained 10 bases not matched to a gene. CDR3 length: 14 residues. The CDR3 reads CASTKGTAIYEQYF. In DNA, the CDR3 is TGTGCCAGCACCAAGGGGACAGCCATTTACGAGCAGTACTTC.

V is TRBV2 and J is TRBJ1-2; no reliable D call. Deletions cut 4 bases from V and 0 bases from J, with 12 bases between. CDR3 size: 15 residues. In germline, CDR1 is SNHLY, CDR2 FYNNEI. CDR3 residues: CASSVRAGANYGYTF. CDR3 nucleotides: TGTGCCAGCAGTGTGAGGGCAGGAGCTAACTATGGCTACACCTTC.

V usage is TRBV6-1 and J usage is TRBJ2-1; 7 bases map to TRBD2. Germline CDR1 is MNHNS and CDR2 is SASEGT. Trimming took 10 bases from V and 4 from J; bases not matched to a gene: 13. The length of the CDR3 is 15 residues. CDR3 sequence reads: CATVLGEGPYNEQFF. The CDR3 nucleotides are TGTGCCACCGTCCTGGGGGAGGGCCCTTACAATGAGCAGTTCTTC.

The V call is TRBV7-8, the J call TRBJ2-2, with D possibly matching TRBD2 (6 bases). Germline V gene lookup returns CDR1 SGHVS and CDR2 FQNEAQ. Trimming stripped 1 base from V and 6 bases from J, with 9 bases between. The CDR3 is 14 residues long. The CDR3 reads CASSLGGVPGELFF. CDR3 sequence (DNA): TGTGCCAGCAGCTTAGGGGGGGTACCCGGGGAGCTGTTTTTT.

The chain links TRBV2 to TRBJ2-2; D remains unclear. Germline CDR1 SNHLY, CDR2 FYNNEI. There are 15 residues in the CDR3. Trimming removed 6 bases from V and 4 bases from J, with 15 bases in between. DNA of the CDR3: TGTGCCAGCAGCCGTGCGGCCCCTAGCACCGGGGAGCTGTTTTTT. Translation gives CASSRAAPSTGELFF.

V and J are TRBV11-2 and TRBJ1-4; TRBD1 is a possible D gene (6 bases). The germline V and J ends were trimmed by 4 bases and 8 bases, with 17 bases remaining between them. The CDR3 has 15 amino acids. The V gene's germline CDR1 is SGHAT and CDR2 FQNNGV. The CDR3 DNA follows: TGTGCCAGCAGCTCGTCAGGGGTCCAGAGGGAAAAACTGTTTTTT. Translation: CASSSSGVQREKLFF.

V is TRBV7-6 and J is TRBJ1-1; no firm D call. The CDR3 has 13 amino acids. Per germline, CDR1 SGHVS and CDR2 FNYEAQ. V was clipped by 0 bases and J by 3 bases, with 5 bases between them. The CDR3 DNA sequence: TGTGCCAGCAGCTTAGCCCTGGACACTGAAGCTTTCTTT. It encodes CASSLALDTEAFF.

The gene calls are TRBV5-1 and TRBJ2-5, with TRBD2 matching over 8 bases. The V gene end was trimmed by 5 bases and the J gene end by 2 bases; junction bases not matched to a gene: 5. The CDR3 contains 14 residues. Germline-derived CDR1 and CDR2 are SGHRS and YFSETQ. CDR3 loop: CASRPTSGQETQYF. CDR3 bases: TGCGCCAGCAGACCTACTAGCGGACAAGAGACCCAGTACTTC.